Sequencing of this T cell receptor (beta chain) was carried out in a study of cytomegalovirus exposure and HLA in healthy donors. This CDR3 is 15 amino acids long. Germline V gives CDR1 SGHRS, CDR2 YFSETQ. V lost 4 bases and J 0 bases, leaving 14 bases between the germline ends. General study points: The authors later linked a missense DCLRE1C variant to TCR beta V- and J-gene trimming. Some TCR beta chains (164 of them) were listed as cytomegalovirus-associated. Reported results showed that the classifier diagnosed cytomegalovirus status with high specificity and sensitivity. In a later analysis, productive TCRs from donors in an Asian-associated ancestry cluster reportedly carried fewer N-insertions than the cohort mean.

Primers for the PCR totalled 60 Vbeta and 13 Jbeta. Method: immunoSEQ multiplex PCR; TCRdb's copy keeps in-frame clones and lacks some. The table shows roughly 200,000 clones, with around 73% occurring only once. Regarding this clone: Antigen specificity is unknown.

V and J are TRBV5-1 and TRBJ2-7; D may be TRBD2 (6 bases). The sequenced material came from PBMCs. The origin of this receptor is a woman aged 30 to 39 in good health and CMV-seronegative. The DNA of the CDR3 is TGCGCCAGCAGCGAATCGGGACTGCGCTCCTACGAGCAGTACTTC. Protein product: CASSESGLRSYEQYF.